A single sample is the source of the 13 T cell receptor beta chains below, sequenced in a study of memory CD4+ T cells and cytomegalovirus serostatus. The sort gate was single viable CD3+CD4+CD8-CD45RO+ cells for memory CD4+ T cells. Using immunoSEQ multiplex PCR, the repertoire was profiled, and TCRdb retains in-frame clones only, with some absent. The sample records over 45,000 clones, approximately 81% being singletons. The sample consisted of memory CD4+ T cells from blood. These receptors were taken from an adult in good health and CMV-seronegative. Some clones in this sample may be carry-over from other donors' samples.

The V call is TRBV7-3, the J call TRBJ2-2; D gene unclear. The CDR3 length is 15 residues. From germline, CDR1 is SGHTA and CDR2 FQGTGA. The V gene lost 2 bases and the J gene lost 0 bases, with 7 bases spanning the gap. The CDR3 DNA sequence: TGTGCCAGCAGCTTATTAGGTGCGAACACCGGGGAGCTGTTTTTT. Residues: CASSLLGANTGELFF.

This clone was seen only a few times. CDR3 protein: CAWSVAGELFF. CDR3 nucleotides: TGTGCCTGGAGTGTAGCCGGGGAGCTGTTTTTT. The rearrangement joins TRBV30 to TRBJ2-2; no clear D gene. V was shortened by 0 bases and J by 6 bases, with 2 bases between the two germline ends. Per germline, CDR1 GTSNPN and CDR2 SVGIG (reference sequence). The CDR3 has 11 amino acids.

The chain carries TRBV7-3 and TRBJ2-1, with 14 bases identical to TRBD2. V lost 8 bases, J lost 7 bases, and 7 bases stayed unmatched. This CDR3 has 15 amino acids. The germline V gene encodes CDR1 SGHTA and CDR2 FQGTGA. The CDR3 DNA reads as TGTGCCAGCTCCCGGACTAGCGGGAGGAATAATGAGCAGTTCTTC. Protein product: CASSRTSGRNNEQFF. Together with reference TRBV7-3 and TRBJ2-1, the CDR3 gives the full variable domain: GAGVSQTPSNKVTEKGKYVELRCDPISGHTALYWYRQSLGQGPEFLIYFQGTGAADDSGLPNDRFFAVRPEGSVSTLKIQRTERGDSAVYLCASSRTSGRNNEQFFGPGTRLTVL.

The genes are TRBV27 and TRBJ1-2; the match to TRBD1 covers 7 bases. CDR1 MNHEY and CDR2 SMNVEV come from the germline V gene (reference sequence). V was pared by 4 bases and J by 5 bases, with 25 bases of the junction left unmatched. This CDR3 comprises 20 residues. This CDR3 reads CASSYTVPPDGRQGFYGYTF. The CDR3, as DNA: TGTGCCAGCAGTTACACCGTCCCTCCCGATGGAAGACAGGGATTTTATGGCTACACCTTC.

J is TRBJ1-1 and V is TRBV4-3; D unresolved. The CDR3 totals 14 residues. Germline V gives CDR1 LGHNA, CDR2 YSLEER. V lost 3 bases, J lost 3 bases, and 11 bases lay in between. Written as DNA, the CDR3 is TGCGCCAGCAGCCAGGCAGCAACAGACACTGAAGCTTTCTTT. Amino acids: CASSQAATDTEAFF.

This clone was observed a few times. The V call is TRBV28, the J call TRBJ2-7; 7 positions agree with TRBD2. The CDR3 has 17 amino acids. V gave up 4 bases and J gave up 2 bases; unmatched junction bases: 14. CDR1 and CDR2 (germline): MDHEN, SYDVKM. The CDR3 region has the DNA TGTGCCAGCAGTTCCGTATGGGGGGGAGGGGCTACCTACGAGCAGTACTTC. It translates to CASSSVWGGGATYEQYF. The full variable domain, in which reference TRBV28 and TRBJ2-7 provide the parts outside the CDR3, is DVKVTQSSRYLVKRTGEKVFLECVQDMDHENMFWYRQDPGLGLRLIYFSYDVKMKEKGDIPEGYSVSREKKERFSLILESASTNQTSMYLCASSSVWGGGATYEQYFGPGTRLTVT.

This chain connects TRBV5-5 to TRBJ1-1; D unresolved. Germline V gene lookup returns CDR1 SGHKS and CDR2 YYEKEE (reference sequence). Trimming took 4 bases from V and 4 from J, leaving 8 bases between them. This CDR3 is built from 12 residues. This CDR3 reads CASSLWSTEAFF. The DNA of the CDR3 is TGTGCCAGCAGCCTATGGAGCACTGAAGCTTTCTTT.

In its sample, this clone was seen a few times. The junction departs from germline at one end; a sequencing error may be responsible. V usage is TRBV2 and J usage is TRBJ1-3; D might be TRBD1 (6 bases). This CDR3 has 12 amino acids. Germline CDR1 SNHLY, CDR2 FYNNEI. The CDR3 is CARGTLGSTIYF. CDR3 nucleotide sequence: TGTGCCAGAGGGACACTTGGAAGCACCATATATTTT. Based on the CDR3 plus reference TRBV2 and TRBJ1-3, the full variable domain is EPEVTQTPSHQVTQMGQEVILRCVPISNHLYFYWYRQILGQKVEFLVSFYNNEISEKSEIFDDQFSVERPDGSNFTLKIRSTKLEDSAMYFCARGTLGSTIYFGEGSWLTVV.

V is TRBV10-3 and J is TRBJ2-1, with D perhaps assigned TRBD1 or TRBD2 (5 bases each). V was pared by 7 bases and J by 5 bases, with 15 bases between. The germline V gene encodes CDR1 ENHRY and CDR2 SYGVKD. The CDR3 consists of 14 residues. CDR3 residues: CAITETGRDNEQFF. CDR3 sequence (DNA): TGTGCCATCACGGAGACGGGACGTGACAATGAGCAGTTCTTC.

The V call is TRBV11-2, the J call TRBJ1-1; TRBD1 matches 8 bases. V lost 5 bases, J lost 8 bases, and 10 bases stayed unmatched. There are 14 residues in the CDR3. CDR1 SGHAT and CDR2 FQNNGV come from the germline V gene. The CDR3 DNA reads TGTGCCAGCAGCATCGGGACAGGAAAGACCGAAGCTTTCTTT. Its protein product is CASSIGTGKTEAFF.

This clone has a handful of counts. An end of the junction does not agree with germline; a read error may underlie this. The chain has TRBV5-7 and TRBJ1-1; unclear D gene. TRBV5-7 is reported as an ORF; its role is uncertain. CDR3 length: 10 residues. In DNA form, the CDR3 reads TGTGCCAGCACACCCCAAACAGACCCGTTT. Its protein product is CASTPQTDPF.

V gene TRBV11-1 combines with J gene TRBJ2-5, with D possibly being TRBD2 (5 bases). Germline V gene data show CDR1 as SGHAT and CDR2 as FQDESV (reference sequence). The CDR3 is made up of 13 amino acids. Trimming took off 4 bases at V and 4 bases at J, with 10 bases between the two ends. CDR3 loop: CASSWTGVETQYF. In DNA form, the CDR3 reads TGTGCCAGCAGCTGGACTGGGGTAGAGACCCAGTACTTC.

The chain carries TRBV7-3 and TRBJ2-2; D remains unclear. This CDR3 contains 14 residues. Germline CDR1 reads SGHTA; CDR2 reads FQGTGA. V dropped 5 bases and J dropped 1 base, with 8 bases sitting between them. The CDR3 DNA follows: TGTGCCAGCAGCCCGGACGGGAACACCGGGGAGCTGTTTTTT. This gives the protein CASSPDGNTGELFF.